A selection of T cell receptor beta chains follows, all from one sample in a study of beta chain features in type 1 diabetes. Generated by immunoSEQ multiplex PCR, the TCRdb table keeps only in-frame clones and is missing some. The data contain 400,000 to 550,000 clones, over 10% of them singletons. The source material was naive CD4+ T cells from blood. These TCRs come from a woman between 18 and 29 years old in good health. CDR3s include the opening cysteine and the closing phenylalanine or tryptophan. A D gene is named only where the DNA matches it firmly. Size tells how often a clone was seen (once, few, many) or the class of an expanded clone, and some rows leave it out.

clone size: .
D gene: .
V gene: TRBV2
J gene: TRBJ1-6
CDR3 DNA: TGTGCCAGCAGTGAACAGGGAAATTCACCCCTCCACTTT
CDR3 protein: CASSEQGNSPLHF

clone size: few
D gene: TRBD1
V gene: TRBV29-1
J gene: TRBJ2-1
CDR3 DNA: TGCAGCGTGGCCCACCGCGTAGGGCCAGGGGGCAATGAGCAGTTCTTC
CDR3 protein: CSVAHRVGPGGNEQFF

clone size: .
D gene: .
V gene: TRBV7-9
J gene: TRBJ1-6
CDR3 DNA: TGTGCCAGCAGCCTACGGGACGGAACCTCACCCCTCCACTTT
CDR3 protein: CASSLRDGTSPLHF

clone size: .
D gene: .
V gene: TRBV7-2
J gene: TRBJ1-2
CDR3 DNA: TGTGCCAGCAGCATACGGGGGACGGTAGCTAACTATGGCTACACCTTC
CDR3 protein: CASSIRGTVANYGYTF

clone size: .
D gene: .
V gene: TRBV5-1
J gene: TRBJ2-1
CDR3 DNA: TGCGCCAGCGGAGGGACAGTCTCCTACAATGAGCAGTTCTTC
CDR3 protein: CASGGTVSYNEQFF

clone size: few
D gene: .
V gene: TRBV9
J gene: TRBJ2-3
CDR3 DNA: TGTGCCAGCAGCGTAGAGACCAGCCTTAGCACAGATACGCAGTATTTT
CDR3 protein: CASSVETSLSTDTQYF

clone size: .
D gene: .
V gene: TRBV28
J gene: TRBJ1-2
CDR3 DNA: TGTGCCAGCAGTGCAGGCGACTATGGCTACACCTTC
CDR3 protein: CASSAGDYGYTF

clone size: .
D gene: .
V gene: TRBV7-9
J gene: TRBJ1-4
CDR3 DNA: TGTGCCAGCAGCTTAGTGGCATTAACTGAAAAACTGTTTTTT
CDR3 protein: CASSLVALTEKLFF

clone size: .
D gene: .
V gene: TRBV5-1
J gene: TRBJ2-3
CDR3 DNA: TGCGCCAGCAGCTTAGTAGCAGATACGCAGTATTTT
CDR3 protein: CASSLVADTQYF

clone size: .
D gene: TRBD1
V gene: TRBV29-1
J gene: TRBJ2-7
CDR3 DNA: TGCAGCGTTGTCTTGAGGGGGCCCAGCTCCTACGAGCAGTACTTC
CDR3 protein: CSVVLRGPSSYEQYF

clone size: .
D gene: .
V gene: TRBV5-8
J gene: TRBJ1-6
CDR3 DNA: TGTGCCAGCAGCCCGCAGACAGGAAGGGCCCTCCACTTT
CDR3 protein: CASSPQTGRALHF

clone size: few
D gene: TRBD1
V gene: TRBV19
J gene: TRBJ2-4
CDR3 DNA: TGTGCCAGTAGTGTACAGGGGGCCCTTGACATTCAGTACTTC
CDR3 protein: CASSVQGALDIQYF

clone size: few
D gene: .
V gene: TRBV2
J gene: TRBJ2-2
CDR3 DNA: TGTGCCAGCAGTGCCAGCCTCACCGGGGAGCTGTTTTTT
CDR3 protein: CASSASLTGELFF

clone size: .
D gene: .
V gene: TRBV29-1
J gene: TRBJ2-7
CDR3 DNA: TGCAGCGTTGAAGGACAGAACTACGAGCAGTACTTC
CDR3 protein: CSVEGQNYEQYF

clone size: .
D gene: .
V gene: TRBV9
J gene: TRBJ2-7
CDR3 DNA: TGTGCCAGCAGCCCAACCCTAACCTACGAGCAGTACTTC
CDR3 protein: CASSPTLTYEQYF

clone size: .
D gene: .
V gene: TRBV4-1
J gene: TRBJ2-1
CDR3 DNA: TGCGCCAGCAGCCAACTTTTAAGATTCGGGCAGGGAAGGAATGAGCAGTTCTTC
CDR3 protein: CASSQLLRFGQGRNEQFF

clone size: few
D gene: .
V gene: TRBV7-9
J gene: TRBJ2-1
CDR3 DNA: TGTGCCAGCAGCCTGCTTATCGCGGGACCCGAATACAATGAGCAGTTCTTC
CDR3 protein: CASSLLIAGPEYNEQFF

clone size: .
D gene: .
V gene: TRBV4-3
J gene: TRBJ1-4
CDR3 DNA: TGCGCCAGCAGCCCAGACCCATTCGGCAATGAAAAACTGTTTTTT
CDR3 protein: CASSPDPFGNEKLFF

clone size: few
D gene: TRBD1
V gene: TRBV7-9
J gene: TRBJ1-4
CDR3 DNA: TGTGCCAGCAGCTCCTCCGGGACAGCAAATGAAAAACTGTTTTTT
CDR3 protein: CASSSSGTANEKLFF

clone size: .
D gene: .
V gene: TRBV7-9
J gene: TRBJ2-3
CDR3 DNA: TGTGCCAGCAGCTCAGCCGGGACTCTCGTGGGAGATACGCAGTATTTT
CDR3 protein: CASSSAGTLVGDTQYF

clone size: .
D gene: .
V gene: TRBV29-1
J gene: TRBJ1-1
CDR3 DNA: TGCAGCGCGGCAGCGGGCGGTGACACTGAAGCTTTCTTT
CDR3 protein: CSAAAGGDTEAFF

clone size: few
D gene: TRBD1
V gene: TRBV29-1
J gene: TRBJ2-7
CDR3 DNA: TGCAGCGCTTCCGGACAGGGCTACGAGCAGTACTTC
CDR3 protein: CSASGQGYEQYF

clone size: .
D gene: .
V gene: TRBV19
J gene: TRBJ2-7
CDR3 DNA: TGTGCCAGTAGTATTGGCAACTGCGGATACGAGCAGTACTTC
CDR3 protein: CASSIGNCGYEQYF

clone size: .
D gene: TRBD2
V gene: TRBV9
J gene: TRBJ2-1
CDR3 DNA: TGTGCCAGCAGCGTAGCGGGGGGGCCTAGATACAATGAGCAGTTCTTC
CDR3 protein: CASSVAGGPRYNEQFF

clone size: few
D gene: .
V gene: TRBV27
J gene: TRBJ2-1
CDR3 DNA: TGTGCCAGCGGCGGGACACTGAATGAGCAGTTCTTC
CDR3 protein: CASGGTLNEQFF

clone size: .
D gene: TRBD1
V gene: TRBV10-3
J gene: TRBJ2-7
CDR3 DNA: TGTGCCATCAGTACAGGGGTGATCTACGAGCAGTACTTC
CDR3 protein: CAISTGVIYEQYF

clone size: once
D gene: .
V gene: TRBV28
J gene: TRBJ2-5
CDR3 DNA: TGTGCCAGCAGCTCGTATGGGGAGACCCAGTACTTC
CDR3 protein: CASSSYGETQYF

clone size: few
D gene: .
V gene: TRBV30
J gene: TRBJ2-3
CDR3 DNA: TGTGCGGGTGGGCAGGGGATAACAGATACGCAGTATTTT
CDR3 protein: CAGGQGITDTQYF

clone size: .
D gene: .
V gene: TRBV5-1
J gene: TRBJ2-2
CDR3 DNA: TGCGCCAGCAGACTAGACAGTGCGAACACCGGGGAGCTGTTTTTT
CDR3 protein: CASRLDSANTGELFF

clone size: few
D gene: TRBD1
V gene: TRBV2
J gene: TRBJ2-1
CDR3 DNA: TGTGCCAGCAGAAAACCCGGGACAGTGGTTTACAATGAGCAGTTCTTC
CDR3 protein: CASRKPGTVVYNEQFF

clone size: few
D gene: .
V gene: TRBV9
J gene: TRBJ2-5
CDR3 DNA: TGTGCCAGCAGCGTAGGGAACATTCTTCTGGAGACCCAGTACTTC
CDR3 protein: CASSVGNILLETQYF

clone size: .
D gene: .
V gene: TRBV6-5
J gene: TRBJ2-7
CDR3 DNA: TGTGCCAGCAGTTACGGACACCTTACTTACGAGCAGTACTTC
CDR3 protein: CASSYGHLTYEQYF

clone size: .
D gene: TRBD2
V gene: TRBV4-3
J gene: TRBJ2-1
CDR3 DNA: TGCGCCAGCAGCCAACCCGGACTAGCGGGAAATGAGCAGTTCTTC
CDR3 protein: CASSQPGLAGNEQFF

clone size: few
D gene: .
V gene: TRBV4-1
J gene: TRBJ2-1
CDR3 DNA: TGCGCCAGCAGCCAAGGGGTTCGAAGGGTCTCTACCTACAATGAGCAGTTCTTC
CDR3 protein: CASSQGVRRVSTYNEQFF

clone size: .
D gene: .
V gene: TRBV4-1
J gene: TRBJ1-1
CDR3 DNA: TGCGCCAGCAGCCAAGTTTCCGGGAACACTGAAGCTTTCTTT
CDR3 protein: CASSQVSGNTEAFF

clone size: few
D gene: .
V gene: TRBV9
J gene: TRBJ2-2
CDR3 DNA: TGTGCCAGCAGCGTAGGGAAGGGTAACACCGGGGAGCTGTTTTTT
CDR3 protein: CASSVGKGNTGELFF

clone size: .
D gene: .
V gene: TRBV20-1
J gene: TRBJ1-2
CDR3 DNA: TGCAGTGCTTTGGGGAACTATGGCTACACCTTC
CDR3 protein: CSALGNYGYTF

clone size: .
D gene: .
V gene: TRBV7-2
J gene: TRBJ2-1
CDR3 DNA: TGTGCCAGCAGCTTAGAGCAGGGCTATGAGCAGTTCTTC
CDR3 protein: CASSLEQGYEQFF

clone size: .
D gene: .
V gene: TRBV30
J gene: TRBJ2-3
CDR3 DNA: TGTGCCTGGAGATGGGGGGTGGGGAGCACAGATACGCAGTATTTT
CDR3 protein: CAWRWGVGSTDTQYF

clone size: few
D gene: .
V gene: TRBV30
J gene: TRBJ2-7
CDR3 DNA: TGTGCCAGGATTAAGGGGCAGCATTACGTCGAGCAGTACTTC
CDR3 protein: CARIKGQHYVEQYF

clone size: .
D gene: TRBD1
V gene: TRBV7-8
J gene: TRBJ2-1
CDR3 DNA: TGTGCCAGCAGTTACCGGACAGGGAACGAGCAGTTCTTC
CDR3 protein: CASSYRTGNEQFF

clone size: few
D gene: .
V gene: TRBV29-1
J gene: TRBJ2-1
CDR3 DNA: TGCAGCGTCGACAGGATCTTAAGTTATGAGCAGTTCTTC
CDR3 protein: CSVDRILSYEQFF

clone size: .
D gene: .
V gene: TRBV18
J gene: TRBJ1-2
CDR3 DNA: TGTGCCAGCTCACCCCAGGGGCACTATGGCTACACCTTC
CDR3 protein: CASSPQGHYGYTF

clone size: .
D gene: .
V gene: TRBV11-2
J gene: TRBJ2-1
CDR3 DNA: TGTGCCAGCAGCTTCGGGCAAGGGCAGTTCTTC
CDR3 protein: CASSFGQGQFF

clone size: few
D gene: TRBD1
V gene: TRBV5-1
J gene: TRBJ2-5
CDR3 DNA: TGCGCCAGCAGCCGATGGACAGGGGAGACCCAGTACTTC
CDR3 protein: CASSRWTGETQYF

clone size: .
D gene: TRBD1
V gene: TRBV9
J gene: TRBJ2-7
CDR3 DNA: TGTGCCAGCAGCGCGGACAGGTCCTTGGGGGAGCAGTACTTC
CDR3 protein: CASSADRSLGEQYF

clone size: .
D gene: .
V gene: TRBV6-5
J gene: TRBJ2-1
CDR3 DNA: TGTGCCAGCACCCCGGGGGATGGCTCCTACAATGAGCAGTTCTTC
CDR3 protein: CASTPGDGSYNEQFF

clone size: few
D gene: TRBD2
V gene: TRBV4-2
J gene: TRBJ2-7
CDR3 DNA: TGTGCCAGCAGCCAAGCCTCTAGCGGCTCCTACGAGCAGTACTTC
CDR3 protein: CASSQASSGSYEQYF

clone size: .
D gene: .
V gene: TRBV19
J gene: TRBJ2-2
CDR3 DNA: TGTGCCAGTACTCATTACCGCCCCAGAGGGTCCGGGGAGCTGTTTTTT
CDR3 protein: CASTHYRPRGSGELFF

clone size: .
D gene: .
V gene: TRBV19
J gene: TRBJ2-7
CDR3 DNA: TGTGCCAGTAGTATTCCGGGGATAAACTACGAGCAGTACTTC
CDR3 protein: CASSIPGINYEQYF

clone size: few
D gene: .
V gene: TRBV11-1
J gene: TRBJ2-1
CDR3 DNA: TGTGCCAGCAGCCCGCGCTGGGGCTCCTACAATGAGCAGTTCTTC
CDR3 protein: CASSPRWGSYNEQFF

clone size: few
D gene: TRBD2
V gene: TRBV18
J gene: TRBJ2-5
CDR3 DNA: TGTGCCAGCTCTACCGGGACTAGCGGCCAAGAGACCCAGTACTTC
CDR3 protein: CASSTGTSGQETQYF

clone size: .
D gene: TRBD1
V gene: TRBV6-6
J gene: TRBJ2-3
CDR3 DNA: TGTGCCAGCAGCTACAGGGGCGAAGGGGATACGCAGTATTTT
CDR3 protein: CASSYRGEGDTQYF

clone size: .
D gene: .
V gene: TRBV4-3
J gene: TRBJ2-7
CDR3 DNA: TGCGCCAGCAGCCAAGGTACGGCGTTGCAGGAGAGCTCCTACGAGCAGTACTTC
CDR3 protein: CASSQGTALQESSYEQYF

clone size: many
D gene: .
V gene: TRBV5-1
J gene: TRBJ2-6
CDR3 DNA: TGCGCCAGCAGCTTGGTGGGCTCTGGGGCCAACGTCCTGACTTTC
CDR3 protein: CASSLVGSGANVLTF

clone size: many
D gene: TRBD2
V gene: TRBV30
J gene: TRBJ2-1
CDR3 DNA: TGTGCCTGGGAGGGGACTAGCGCAGAGCAGTTCTTC
CDR3 protein: CAWEGTSAEQFF

clone size: .
D gene: .
V gene: TRBV7-9
J gene: TRBJ2-5
CDR3 DNA: TGTGCCAGCAGCTTAGTGCTGGGGACCCAGTACTTC
CDR3 protein: CASSLVLGTQYF